The clone carrying this T cell receptor beta chain was detected ten times or more. This CDR3 is 14 amino acids long. Germline assignment: CDR1 SGHTA and CDR2 FQGTGA. V was clipped by 5 bases and J by 0 bases, with 11 bases between them. This entry is derived from a study of blood T cells in healthy people across ages. Each sample used at least 6 million PBMCs. Alongside a J-beta primer mix, a sample-barcoded 5' primer served in a second PCR lasting 7 to 11 cycles. Via MiXCR, TCRdb re-called the 5' RACE reads, giving one row per CDR3 protein. The sample comprises fewer than 950,000 distinct CDR3 sequences, about 53% of which are singletons, and approximately 40% rests with the top ten.

The receptor's source is an older man in good health. Material for sequencing was blood. The chain has TRBV7-3 and TRBJ2-7; D tentatively reads TRBD1 or TRBD2 (6 bases each). This CDR3 reads CASSPGGGSYEQYF. The CDR3 DNA follows: TGTGCCAGCAGCCCCGGAGGGGGCTCCTACGAGCAGTACTTC.